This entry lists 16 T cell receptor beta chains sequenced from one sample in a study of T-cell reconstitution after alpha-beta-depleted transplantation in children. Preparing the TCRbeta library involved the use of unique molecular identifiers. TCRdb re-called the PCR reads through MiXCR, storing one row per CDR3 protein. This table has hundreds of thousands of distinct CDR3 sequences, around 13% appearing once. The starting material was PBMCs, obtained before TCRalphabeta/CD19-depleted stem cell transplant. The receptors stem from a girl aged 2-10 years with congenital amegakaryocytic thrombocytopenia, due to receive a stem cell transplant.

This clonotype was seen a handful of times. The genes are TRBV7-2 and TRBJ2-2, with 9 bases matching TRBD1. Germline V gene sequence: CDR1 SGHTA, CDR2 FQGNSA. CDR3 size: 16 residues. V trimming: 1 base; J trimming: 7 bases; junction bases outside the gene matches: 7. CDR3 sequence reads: CASSLGGTGTNGELFF. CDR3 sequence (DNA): TGTGCCAGCAGCTTAGGTGGGACAGGGACGAACGGGGAGCTGTTTTTT.

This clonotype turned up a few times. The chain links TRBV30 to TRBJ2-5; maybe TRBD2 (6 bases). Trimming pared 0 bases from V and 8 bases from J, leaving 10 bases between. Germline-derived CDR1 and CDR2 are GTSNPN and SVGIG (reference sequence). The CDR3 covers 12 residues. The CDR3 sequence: CAWSVRGGTQYF. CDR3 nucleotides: TGTGCCTGGAGTGTACGGGGAGGAACCCAGTACTTC.

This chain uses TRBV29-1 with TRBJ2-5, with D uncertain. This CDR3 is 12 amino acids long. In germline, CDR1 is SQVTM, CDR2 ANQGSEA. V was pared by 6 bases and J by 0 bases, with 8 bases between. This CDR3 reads CSVTGNQETQYF. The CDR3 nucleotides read TGCAGCGTCACTGGGAACCAAGAGACCCAGTACTTC. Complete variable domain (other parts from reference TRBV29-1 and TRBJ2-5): SAVISQKPSRDICQRGTSLTIQCQVDSQVTMMFWYRQQPGQSLTLIATANQGSEATYESGFVIDKFPISRPNLTFSTLTVSNMSPEDSSIYLCSVTGNQETQYFGPGTRLLVL.

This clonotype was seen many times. DNA of the CDR3: TGTGCCAGCAGTTACAGACATAGCGGGGGGGGTGGCGCCAAAAACATTCAGTACTTC. Protein: CASSYRHSGGGGAKNIQYF. The chain has TRBV6-5 and TRBJ2-4; 11 bases are a match to TRBD2. Trimming at V came to 2 bases and at J to 1 base, leaving 10 bases not matched to a gene. This CDR3 spans 19 amino acids. Germline V gene sequence: CDR1 MNHEY, CDR2 SVGAGI.

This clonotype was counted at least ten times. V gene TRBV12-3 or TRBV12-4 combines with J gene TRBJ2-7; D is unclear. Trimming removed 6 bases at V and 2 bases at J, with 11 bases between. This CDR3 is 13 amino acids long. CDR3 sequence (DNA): TGTGCCAGCAGCCCTAGGGCTGCCTACGAGCAGTACTTC. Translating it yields CASSPRAAYEQYF.

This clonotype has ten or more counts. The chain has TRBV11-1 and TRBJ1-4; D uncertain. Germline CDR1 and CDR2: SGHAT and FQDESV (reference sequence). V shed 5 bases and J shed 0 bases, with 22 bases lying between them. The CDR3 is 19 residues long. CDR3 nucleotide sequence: TGTGCCAGCAGCGAACTGCGGGATTTCCCCTTGGCAACTAATGAAAAACTGTTTTTT. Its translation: CASSELRDFPLATNEKLFF.

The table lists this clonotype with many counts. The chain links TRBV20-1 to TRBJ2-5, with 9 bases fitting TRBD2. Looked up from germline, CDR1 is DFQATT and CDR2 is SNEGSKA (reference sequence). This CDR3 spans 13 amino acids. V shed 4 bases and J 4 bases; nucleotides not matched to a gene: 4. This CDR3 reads CSATNSGGETQYF. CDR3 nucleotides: TGCAGTGCTACTAATAGCGGGGGAGAGACCCAGTACTTC.

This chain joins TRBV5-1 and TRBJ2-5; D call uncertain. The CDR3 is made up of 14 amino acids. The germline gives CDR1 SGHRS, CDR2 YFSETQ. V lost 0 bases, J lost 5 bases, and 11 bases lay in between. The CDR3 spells CASSLGDQLETQYF. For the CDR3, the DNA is TGCGCCAGCAGCTTGGGTGACCAGTTGGAGACCCAGTACTTC.

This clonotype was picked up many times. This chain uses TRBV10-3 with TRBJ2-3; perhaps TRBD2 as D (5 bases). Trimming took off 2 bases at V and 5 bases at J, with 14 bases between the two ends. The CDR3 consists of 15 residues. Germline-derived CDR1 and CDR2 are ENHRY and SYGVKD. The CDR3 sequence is CAISERESMIDTQYF. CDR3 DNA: TGTGCCATCAGTGAGAGGGAGTCAATGATAGATACGCAGTATTTT.

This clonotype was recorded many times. The CDR3 protein is CASSPQRYYNEQFF. CDR3 DNA sequence: TGTGCCAGCAGCCCCCAACGATACTACAATGAGCAGTTCTTC. The J gene is TRBJ2-1, the V gene TRBV12-3 or TRBV12-4; D not resolved. V lost 6 bases to trimming and J lost 3 bases, with 12 bases between them. This CDR3 spans 14 amino acids.

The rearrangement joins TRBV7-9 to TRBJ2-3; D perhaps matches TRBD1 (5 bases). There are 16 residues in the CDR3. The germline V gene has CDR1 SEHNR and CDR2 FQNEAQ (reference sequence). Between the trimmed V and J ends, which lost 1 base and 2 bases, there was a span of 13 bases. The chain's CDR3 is CASSLGAPGPTDTQYF. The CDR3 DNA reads TGTGCCAGCAGCTTAGGGGCCCCAGGGCCCACAGATACGCAGTATTTT.

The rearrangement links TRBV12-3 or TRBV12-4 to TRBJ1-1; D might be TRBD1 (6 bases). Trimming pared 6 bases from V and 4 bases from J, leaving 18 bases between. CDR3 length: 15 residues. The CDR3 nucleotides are TGTGCCAGCAGACCCTGGGCAGGGGCCGGCACTGAAGCTTTCTTT. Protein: CASRPWAGAGTEAFF.

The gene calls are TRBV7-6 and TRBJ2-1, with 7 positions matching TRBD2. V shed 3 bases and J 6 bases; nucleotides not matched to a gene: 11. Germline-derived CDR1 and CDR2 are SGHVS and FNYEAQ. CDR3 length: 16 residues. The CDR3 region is CASSFDAVASGNEQFF. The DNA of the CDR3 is TGTGCCAGCAGCTTCGATGCGGTGGCTAGCGGCAATGAGCAGTTCTTC.

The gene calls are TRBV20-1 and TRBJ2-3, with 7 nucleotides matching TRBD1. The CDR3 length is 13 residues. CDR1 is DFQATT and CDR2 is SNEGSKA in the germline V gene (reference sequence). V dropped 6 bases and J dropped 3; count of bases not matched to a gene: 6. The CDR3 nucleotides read TGCAGTGCCACCGGGACAGAGACAGATACGCAGTATTTT. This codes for CSATGTETDTQYF.

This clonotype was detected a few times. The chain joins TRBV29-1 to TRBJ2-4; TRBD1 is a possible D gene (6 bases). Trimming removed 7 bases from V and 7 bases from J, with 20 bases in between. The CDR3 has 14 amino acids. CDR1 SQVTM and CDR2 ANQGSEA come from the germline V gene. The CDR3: CSASSTGFGNIQYF. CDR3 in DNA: TGCAGCGCCAGCTCGACAGGTTTTGGTAACATTCAGTACTTC.

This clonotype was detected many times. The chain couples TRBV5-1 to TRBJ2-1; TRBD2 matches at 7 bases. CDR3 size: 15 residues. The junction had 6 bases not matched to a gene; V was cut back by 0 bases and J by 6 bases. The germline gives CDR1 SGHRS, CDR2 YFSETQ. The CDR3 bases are TGCGCCAGCAGCTTGGGGGGGGGACTATTCAATGAGCAGTTCTTC. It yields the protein CASSLGGGLFNEQFF.